The source of this T cell receptor (beta chain) is a study of T cell responses to AZD1222 COVID-19 vaccine. As to this clone: What it binds is unknown.

Sequencing used immunoSEQ multiplex PCR; TCRdb keeps in-frame clones, though not all of them. Of 100,000 to 150,000 clones listed, approximately 88% are singletons. V lost 3 bases, J lost 4 bases, and 22 bases lay in between. The germline CDR1 and CDR2 sequences are DFQATT and SNEGSKA (reference sequence). The CDR3 extends over 16 amino acids. General observations from the study: CD4 TCRs associated with vaccination spanned spike, dominating at 160-218 and 743-854.

The source material was peripheral blood, sampled on day 0 of AZD1222 vaccination. This TCR was sampled from an adult in good health. V and J are TRBV20-1 and TRBJ2-7, with D perhaps matching TRBD1 (6 bases). Here the CDR3 reads CSASRIPVGATYEQYF. CDR3 DNA sequence: TGCAGTGCTAGTCGTATCCCTGTGGGGGCCACTTACGAGCAGTACTTC.